This T cell receptor beta chain was captured by sequencing in a study of T cells after yellow fever vaccination. V shed 4 bases and J 0 bases; nucleotides not matched to a gene: 10. CDR1 is LGHDT and CDR2 is YNNKEL in the germline V gene (reference sequence). There are 19 residues in the CDR3. Study results and caveats: Researchers noted that a small share of clonotypes showed up in both CD4 and CD8 compartments. The study found a weaker secondary response that peaked faster, day 5 versus 15.

This clonotype was seen a few times. Its antigen is currently unknown. TCRdb re-derived calls from the 5' RACE reads in MiXCR, one entry per CDR3 protein. Of approximately 250,000 distinct CDR3 sequences in the sample, about 5.2% are singletons; the top ten hold approximately 3.5%. The sample here was CD4+ T cells sorted from PBMCs, taken on the day of the yellow fever booster vaccination. The source is a man aged 18 to 30 who received the YFV17D yellow fever vaccine. The chain combines TRBV3-1 with TRBJ2-1, with 12 bases lining up with TRBD2. The CDR3 here is CASSPLTLAGGSSYNEQFF. For the CDR3, the DNA is TGTGCCAGCAGCCCTTTGACGCTAGCGGGGGGGAGCTCCTACAATGAGCAGTTCTTC.